The T cell receptor (beta chain) described here comes from a study of neurological immune-mediated disorders. Overall study: Multiple sclerosis patients numbering about 34 comprised some 30 relapsing-remitting and 3 secondary progressive patients. Broader study findings: Phylogenetic grouping assigned the repertoires of 18 of 34 multiple sclerosis patients to a single cluster of related CDR3 sequences. This cluster may be a repertoire-level signature. Levels of TCR clonal expansion peaked in HTLV-1-associated myelopathy and reached their lowest in multiple sclerosis, under those of healthy controls.

TCRdb independently ran MiXCR on the 5' RACE reads; one entry per CDR3 protein. The sample yields about 87,000 distinct CDR3 sequences, roughly 3.2% seen once. PBMCs numbering 2 million and stored at -80 C yielded the unsorted libraries. This clonotype appeared many times. Its antigen is not identified. This CDR3 is built from 16 residues. V was shortened by 4 bases and J by 8 bases, with 21 bases between the two germline ends. The germline CDR1 and CDR2 sequences are SGHVS and FQNEAQ. Sequencing was done on a sample of PBMCs. The origin of this receptor is a woman between 45 and 65 years old with multiple sclerosis. The rearrangement links TRBV7-8 to TRBJ2-1, with D possibly being TRBD1 or TRBD2 (6 bases each). CDR3 bases: TGTGCCAGCAGCTCGCCGGGACAAGAGTGGGGGGATGAGCAGTTCTTC. Its translation: CASSSPGQEWGDEQFF.